Ten or more counts support the clone carrying this T cell receptor beta chain. Its antigen is as yet unknown. This sample was taken from a study of T cells after yellow fever vaccination. Study overall: SMART-Seq v4 Ultra Low Input prepared libraries from low-cell fractions.

The CDR3 is 16 residues long. Germline assignment: CDR1 SGHRS and CDR2 YFSETQ. Trimming cost V 4 bases and J 0 bases, with 13 bases left between them. TCRdb redid the calling of the 5' RACE reads with MiXCR, one entry per CDR3 protein. In the table there are 300,000 to 450,000 distinct CDR3 sequences, around 8.1% of which are singletons. General study results and limits: In FACS-sorted repertoires, abundant clonotypes from the bulk population could appear as contaminants.

The J gene is TRBJ1-4, the V gene TRBV5-1, with D possibly TRBD1 on 6 matching bases. Sequences were derived from PBMCs, sampled roughly seven weeks after the first yellow fever vaccination. This receptor was taken from a young man who received the YFV17D yellow fever vaccine. The CDR3 DNA follows: TGCGCCAGCAGCCCTGACAGGATCGCAACTAATGAAAAACTGTTTTTT. Translation gives CASSPDRIATNEKLFF.